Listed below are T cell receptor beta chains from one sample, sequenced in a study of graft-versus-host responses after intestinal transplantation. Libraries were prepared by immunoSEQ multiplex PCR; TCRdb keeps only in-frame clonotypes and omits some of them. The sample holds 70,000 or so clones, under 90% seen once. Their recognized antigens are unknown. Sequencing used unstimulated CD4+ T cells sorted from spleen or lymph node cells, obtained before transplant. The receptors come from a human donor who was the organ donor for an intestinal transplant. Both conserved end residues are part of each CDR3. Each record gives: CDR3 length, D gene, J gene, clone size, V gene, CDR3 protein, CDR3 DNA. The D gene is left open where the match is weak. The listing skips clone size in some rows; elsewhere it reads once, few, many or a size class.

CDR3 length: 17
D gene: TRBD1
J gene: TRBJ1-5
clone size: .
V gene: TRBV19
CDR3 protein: CASSPQTGIGFNQPQHF
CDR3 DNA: TGTGCCAGTAGTCCCCAGACAGGGATTGGTTTCAATCAGCCCCAGCATTTT

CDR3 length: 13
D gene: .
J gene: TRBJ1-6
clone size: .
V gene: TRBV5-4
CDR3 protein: CASSSGGGSPLHF
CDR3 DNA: TGTGCCAGCAGCTCGGGGGGTGGATCACCCCTCCACTTT

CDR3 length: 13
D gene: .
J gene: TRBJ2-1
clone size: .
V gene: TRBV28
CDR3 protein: CASPGQGKNEQFF
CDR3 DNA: TGTGCCAGCCCGGGACAAGGTAAAAATGAGCAGTTCTTC

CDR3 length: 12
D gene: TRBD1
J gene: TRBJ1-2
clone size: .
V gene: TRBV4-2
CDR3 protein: CASSQGTGGYTF
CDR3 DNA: TGTGCCAGCAGCCAAGGGACAGGGGGCTACACCTTC

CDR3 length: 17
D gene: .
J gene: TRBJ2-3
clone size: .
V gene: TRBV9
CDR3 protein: CASSVKGGRGGTDTQYF
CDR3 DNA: TGTGCCAGCAGCGTGAAGGGGGGGCGGGGAGGCACAGATACGCAGTATTTT

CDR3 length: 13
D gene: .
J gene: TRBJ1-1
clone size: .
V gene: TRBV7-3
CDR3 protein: CASSVQENTEAFF
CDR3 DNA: TGTGCCAGCAGCGTACAGGAGAACACTGAAGCTTTCTTT

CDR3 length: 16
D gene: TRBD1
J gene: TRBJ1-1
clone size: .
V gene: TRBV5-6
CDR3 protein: CASSLKPVDRERKAFF
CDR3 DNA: TGTGCCAGCAGCCTGAAACCGGTCGACAGGGAGAGAAAAGCTTTCTTT

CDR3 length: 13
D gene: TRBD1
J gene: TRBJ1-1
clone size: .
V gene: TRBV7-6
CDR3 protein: CASSLTGDTEAFF
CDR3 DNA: TGTGCCAGCAGCTTAACAGGGGACACTGAAGCTTTCTTT

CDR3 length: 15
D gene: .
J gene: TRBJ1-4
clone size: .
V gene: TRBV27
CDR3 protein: CASSPTSGFNEKLFF
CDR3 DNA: TGTGCCAGCAGTCCAACCTCCGGGTTTAATGAAAAACTGTTTTTT

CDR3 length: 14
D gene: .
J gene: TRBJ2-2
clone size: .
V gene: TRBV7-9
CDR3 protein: CASSHRGGSGELFF
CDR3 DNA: TGTGCCAGCAGCCACAGGGGAGGTTCCGGGGAGCTGTTTTTT

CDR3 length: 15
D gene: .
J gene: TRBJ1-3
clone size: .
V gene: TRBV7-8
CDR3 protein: CASSLPRLSGNTIYF
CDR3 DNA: TGTGCCAGCAGCTTACCGAGACTCTCTGGAAACACCATATATTTT

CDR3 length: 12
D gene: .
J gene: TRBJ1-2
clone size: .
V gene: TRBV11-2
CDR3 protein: CASSLAGYGYTF
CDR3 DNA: TGTGCCAGCAGCTTAGCAGGCTATGGCTACACCTTC

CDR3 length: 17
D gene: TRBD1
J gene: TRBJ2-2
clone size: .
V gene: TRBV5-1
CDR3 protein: CASSLAPGTVNTGELFF
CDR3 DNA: TGCGCCAGCAGCTTGGCGCCAGGGACAGTAAACACCGGGGAGCTGTTTTTT

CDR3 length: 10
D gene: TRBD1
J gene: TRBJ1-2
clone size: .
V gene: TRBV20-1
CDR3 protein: CSARGQFYTF
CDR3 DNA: TGCAGTGCGCGGGGACAGTTCTACACCTTC

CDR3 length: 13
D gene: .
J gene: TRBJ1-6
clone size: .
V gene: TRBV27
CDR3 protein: CASSLLANSPLHF
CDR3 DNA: TGTGCCAGCAGTTTATTGGCTAATTCACCCCTCCACTTT

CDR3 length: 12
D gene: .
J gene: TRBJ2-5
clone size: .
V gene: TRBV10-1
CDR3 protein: CASSGAQETQYF
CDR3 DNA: TGCGCCAGCAGTGGGGCACAAGAGACCCAGTACTTC

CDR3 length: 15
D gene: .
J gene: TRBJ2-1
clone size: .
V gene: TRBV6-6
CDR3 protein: CASRTQGRSYNEQFF
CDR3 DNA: TGTGCCAGCAGGACACAGGGACGGAGCTACAATGAGCAGTTCTTC

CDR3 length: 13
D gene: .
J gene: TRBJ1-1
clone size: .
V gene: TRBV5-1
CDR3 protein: CASSIVAGTEAFF
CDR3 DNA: TGCGCCAGCAGCATCGTGGCAGGCACTGAAGCTTTCTTT

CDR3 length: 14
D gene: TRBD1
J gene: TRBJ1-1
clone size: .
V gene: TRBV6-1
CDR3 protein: CASTRGQPNTEAFF
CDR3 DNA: TGTGCCAGCACCCGGGGACAGCCGAACACTGAAGCTTTCTTT

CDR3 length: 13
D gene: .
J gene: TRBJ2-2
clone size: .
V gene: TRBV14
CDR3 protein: CASSHSNTGELFF
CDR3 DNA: TGTGCCAGCAGCCACAGTAACACCGGGGAGCTGTTTTTT

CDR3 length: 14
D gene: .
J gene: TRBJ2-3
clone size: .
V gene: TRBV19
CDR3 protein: CASSLVSSTDTQYF
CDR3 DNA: TGTGCCAGTAGTCTGGTCAGTAGCACAGATACGCAGTATTTT

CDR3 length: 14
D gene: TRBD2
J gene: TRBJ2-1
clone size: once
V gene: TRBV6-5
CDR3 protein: CASLPAGGYNEQFF
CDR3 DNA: TGTGCCAGCCTCCCGGCGGGGGGTTACAATGAGCAGTTCTTC

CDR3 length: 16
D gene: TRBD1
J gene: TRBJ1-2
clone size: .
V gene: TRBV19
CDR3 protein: CASSIGAGGKSFGYTF
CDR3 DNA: TGTGCCAGTAGTATCGGGGCAGGGGGAAAGAGTTTTGGCTACACCTTC

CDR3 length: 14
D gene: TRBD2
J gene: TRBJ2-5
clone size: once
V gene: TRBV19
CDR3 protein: CASSDRGGAETQYF
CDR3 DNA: TGTGCCAGTAGTGATCGCGGGGGGGCAGAGACCCAGTACTTC

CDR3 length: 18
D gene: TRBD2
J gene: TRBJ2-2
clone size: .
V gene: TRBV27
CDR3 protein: CASSLSRLAGGGTGELFF
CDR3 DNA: TGTGCCAGCAGTTTATCGAGGCTAGCGGGGGGCGGGACCGGGGAGCTGTTTTTT

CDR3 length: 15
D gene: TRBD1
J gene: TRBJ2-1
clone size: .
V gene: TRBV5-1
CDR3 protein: CASSRFDRDDNEQFF
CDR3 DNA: TGCGCCAGCAGCAGATTCGACAGGGACGACAATGAGCAGTTCTTC

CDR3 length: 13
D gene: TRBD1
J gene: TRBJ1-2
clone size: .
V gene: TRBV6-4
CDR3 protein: CASRNRTGHGYTF
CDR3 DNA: TGTGCCAGCAGAAACAGGACAGGGCATGGCTACACCTTC

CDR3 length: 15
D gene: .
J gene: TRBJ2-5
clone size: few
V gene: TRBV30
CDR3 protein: CAWSVLRGNQETQYF
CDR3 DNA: TGTGCCTGGAGTGTGTTGCGGGGAAACCAAGAGACCCAGTACTTC

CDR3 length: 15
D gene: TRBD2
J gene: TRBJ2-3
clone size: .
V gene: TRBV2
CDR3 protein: CASRERGGHGDTQYF
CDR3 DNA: TGTGCCAGCAGAGAGCGGGGGGGGCATGGGGATACGCAGTATTTT

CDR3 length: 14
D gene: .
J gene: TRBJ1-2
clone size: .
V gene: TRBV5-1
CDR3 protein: CASSFGDLGYGYTF
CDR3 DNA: TGCGCCAGCAGCTTCGGGGATCTGGGATATGGCTACACCTTC

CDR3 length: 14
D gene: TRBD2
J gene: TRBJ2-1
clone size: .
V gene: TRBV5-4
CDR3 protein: CATSTSASYNEQFF
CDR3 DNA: TGTGCCACATCGACTAGCGCGTCCTACAATGAGCAGTTCTTC

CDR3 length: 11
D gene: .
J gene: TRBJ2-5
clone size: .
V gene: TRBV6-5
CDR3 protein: CASSLAETQYF
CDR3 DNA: TGTGCCAGCAGCCTAGCGGAGACCCAGTACTTC

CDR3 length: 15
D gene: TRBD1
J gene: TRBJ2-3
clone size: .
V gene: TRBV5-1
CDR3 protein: CASSRQGLPPDTQYF
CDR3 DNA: TGCGCCAGCAGCCGACAGGGCTTACCACCAGATACGCAGTATTTT

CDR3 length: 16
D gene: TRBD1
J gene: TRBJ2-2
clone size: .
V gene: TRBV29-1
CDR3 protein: CSVARLGQGTTGELFF
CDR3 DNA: TGCAGCGTTGCCCGTCTGGGACAGGGAACCACCGGGGAGCTGTTTTTT

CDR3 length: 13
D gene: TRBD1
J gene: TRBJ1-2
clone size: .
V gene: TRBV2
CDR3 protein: CASTGQGHYGYTF
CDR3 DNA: TGTGCCAGCACCGGACAGGGGCACTATGGCTACACCTTC

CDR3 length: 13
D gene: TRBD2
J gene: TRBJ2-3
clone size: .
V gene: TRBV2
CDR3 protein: CASSGGGADTQYF
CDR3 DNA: TGTGCCAGCAGTGGCGGGGGGGCGGATACGCAGTATTTT

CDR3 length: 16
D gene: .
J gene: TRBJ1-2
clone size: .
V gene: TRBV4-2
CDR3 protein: CASSQGGNSFNYGYTF
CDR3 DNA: TGTGCCAGCAGCCAAGGAGGGAACTCCTTTAACTATGGCTACACCTTC

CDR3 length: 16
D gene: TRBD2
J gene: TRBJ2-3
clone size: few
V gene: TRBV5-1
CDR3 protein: CASSSYSGGAMGAQYF
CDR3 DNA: TGCGCCAGCAGCTCTTATAGCGGGGGGGCCATGGGTGCGCAGTATTTT

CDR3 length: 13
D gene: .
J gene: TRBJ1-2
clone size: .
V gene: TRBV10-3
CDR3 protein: CAISDGYGYGYTF
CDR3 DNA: TGTGCCATCAGTGACGGTTACGGGTATGGCTACACCTTC

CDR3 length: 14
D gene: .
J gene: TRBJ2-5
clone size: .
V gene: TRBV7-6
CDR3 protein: CASSFVGYLETQYF
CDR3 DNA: TGTGCCAGCAGCTTTGTCGGGTATTTAGAGACCCAGTACTTC

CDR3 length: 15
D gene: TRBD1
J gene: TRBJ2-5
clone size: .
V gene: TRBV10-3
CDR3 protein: CAISGEGATEETQYF
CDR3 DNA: TGTGCCATCAGTGGAGAGGGGGCCACCGAGGAGACCCAGTACTTC